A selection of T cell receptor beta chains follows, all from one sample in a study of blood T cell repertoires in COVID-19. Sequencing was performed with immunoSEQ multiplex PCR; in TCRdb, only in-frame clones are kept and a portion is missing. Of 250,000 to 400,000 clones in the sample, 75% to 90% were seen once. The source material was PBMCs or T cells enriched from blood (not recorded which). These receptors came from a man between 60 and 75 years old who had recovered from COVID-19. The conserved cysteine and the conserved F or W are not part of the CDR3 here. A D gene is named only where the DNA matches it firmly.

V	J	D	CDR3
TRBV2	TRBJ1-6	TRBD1	ASSQSTGRYNSPLH
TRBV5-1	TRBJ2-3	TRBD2	ASSANLAGGRDTQY
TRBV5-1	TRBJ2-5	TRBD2	ASSTGTTKETQY
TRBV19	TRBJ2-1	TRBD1	AIRGQGARDEQF
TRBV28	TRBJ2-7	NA	ASSPAGDSFSYEQY
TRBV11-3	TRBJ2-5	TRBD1	ASSRDRGQETQY
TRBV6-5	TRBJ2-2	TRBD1	ASRRQGSTGELF
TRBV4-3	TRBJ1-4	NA	ASSQDRADNEKLF
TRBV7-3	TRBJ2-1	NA	ASSPLSSGEQF
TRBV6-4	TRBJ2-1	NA	ASSELATSYNEQF
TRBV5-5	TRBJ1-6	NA	ASSLGDSSYNSPLH
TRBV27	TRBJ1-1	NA	ASAPYGGGGHTEAF
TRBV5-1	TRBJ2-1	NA	ASTIPSGTYNEQF
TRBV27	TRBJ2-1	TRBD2	ASSSPGLRHYEQF
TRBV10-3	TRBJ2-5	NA	AIRGQGLETQY
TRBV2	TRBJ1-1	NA	ASRWQGGEAF
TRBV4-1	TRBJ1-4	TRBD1	ASSLKGQTNEKLF
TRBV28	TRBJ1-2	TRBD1	ASSFSDRVGYGYT
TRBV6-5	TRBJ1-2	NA	ASRTTMSYGYT
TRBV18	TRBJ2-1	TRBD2	ASSPESSGTQRF
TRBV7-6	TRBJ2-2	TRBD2	ASSLSGRAPNTGELF
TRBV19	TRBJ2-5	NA	ASSQPGEWETQY
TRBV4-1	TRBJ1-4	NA	ASSQLRQRNEKLF
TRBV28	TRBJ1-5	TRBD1	ASRQAGTVINSNQPQH
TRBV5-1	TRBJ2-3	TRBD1	ASSGGTGALADTQY
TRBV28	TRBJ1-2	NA	ASSITGRASNYGYT
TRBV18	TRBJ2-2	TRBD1	ASSGTGTGANTGELF
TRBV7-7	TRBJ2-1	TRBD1	ASSPDRGSYNEQF
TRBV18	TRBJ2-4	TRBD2	ASSPLSATSGRPKNIQY
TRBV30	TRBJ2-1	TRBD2	AWAGGSGNSYNEQF
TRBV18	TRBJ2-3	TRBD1	ASSPPATGGDTQY
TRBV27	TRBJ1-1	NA	ASTQGMNTEAF
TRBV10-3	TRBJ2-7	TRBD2	AISEGTILYEQY